The 26 T cell receptor beta chains listed next were all sequenced from one sample in a study of cytomegalovirus exposure and HLA in healthy donors (TCRdb year 2017). Preparation of the library involved the immunoSEQ multiplex PCR assay. For the multiplex PCR, a mixture combining 60 forward primers for TCR Vbeta segments and 13 reverse primers for TCR Jbeta segments was used. The table comes from immuneACCESS by way of TCRdb, which keeps in-frame sequences with V and J called. Part of the clones is missing from these tables; in studies checked, under half for an unresolved V gene and the rest for unknown reasons. The sample contains more than 130,000 clones, roughly 76% of them found a single time. The ten largest clones add up to 3.5% to 5% of the sample. The sequencing sample was made of PBMCs. Receptors originate from a man aged 18 to 30 in good health and CMV-seronegative.

This clone was counted a few times. J is TRBJ2-1 and V is TRBV9; D may be TRBD2 (7 bases). Trimming took off 0 bases at V and 7 bases at J, with 14 bases between the two ends. CDR3 length: 15 amino acids. CDR1 and CDR2 (germline): SGDLS, YYNGEE. Written as DNA, the CDR3 is TGTGCCAGCAGCGTAGTATCGGGGGGCAAGAATGAGCAGTTCTTC. It is translated as CASSVVSGGKNEQFF.

This clone was detected once. The V and J genes are TRBV4-1 and TRBJ1-2, with 9 bases identical to TRBD1. The V segment lost 1 base and the J segment 4 bases; nucleotides outside the gene matches: 16. Per germline, CDR1 MGHRA and CDR2 YSYEKL. The length of the CDR3 is 19 residues. The CDR3 DNA sequence: TGCGCCAGCAGCCAAGTTTCCTCTCCGTCCGGGACAGGGACCTATGGCTACACCTTC. Amino acids: CASSQVSSPSGTGTYGYTF.

The gene calls are TRBV5-4 and TRBJ1-6; perhaps TRBD1 as D (5 bases). The CDR3 is 14 residues long. Germline V lookup: CDR1 SGHNT, CDR2 YYREEE (reference sequence). Deletions cut 5 bases from V and 6 bases from J, with 12 bases between. The CDR3 DNA follows: TGTGCCAGCAGTCGGGGAGGGGTTAATTCACCCCTCCACTTT. This codes for CASSRGGVNSPLHF.

The V and J genes are TRBV6-4 and TRBJ2-3; D may be TRBD1 (5 bases). This CDR3 region has 14 residues. CDR1 and CDR2 (germline): MRHNA, SNTAGT. The V end was cut by 2 bases, the J end by 6 bases, with 12 bases between. The CDR3 sequence: CASSDGEQADTQYF. The CDR3 DNA reads TGTGCCAGCAGTGACGGGGAACAGGCGGATACGCAGTATTTT.

V gene TRBV2 combines with J gene TRBJ2-7; 8 bases fit TRBD1. The CDR3 is made up of 14 amino acids. V dropped 4 bases and J dropped 4; count of bases not matched to a gene: 6. Per the germline V gene, CDR1 is SNHLY and CDR2 is FYNNEI. In DNA, the CDR3 is TGTGCCAGCAGTGGGGGACAGGTGAAATACGAGCAGTACTTC. It encodes CASSGGQVKYEQYF.

This clone was observed a handful of times. V usage is TRBV10-1 and J usage is TRBJ1-5; TRBD1 agrees at 10 bases. CDR1 is WNHNN and CDR2 is SYGVQD in the germline V gene (reference sequence). The J segment lost 0 bases and the V segment lost 0 bases, leaving 5 bases of the junction unmatched. The CDR3 is made up of 18 amino acids. CDR3 loop: CASSESGGQGDSNQPQHF. The DNA for the CDR3 is TGCGCCAGCAGTGAGTCCGGCGGACAGGGGGATAGCAATCAGCCCCAGCATTTT.

This chain uses TRBV7-8 with TRBJ2-7; a possible D gene is TRBD1 (5 bases). CDR3 length equals 13 residues. Trimming left V 1 base short and J 4 bases short, with 8 bases between. Germline V CDR1 and CDR2: SGHVS, FQNEAQ. CDR3 coding DNA: TGTGCCAGCAGCTTAGGGACACTTTACGAGCAGTACTTC. Translating gives CASSLGTLYEQYF.

The J gene is TRBJ2-7, the V gene TRBV14; no definite D call. CDR3 size: 13 residues. Germline CDR1 and CDR2: SGHDN and FVKESK. Between the trimmed V and J ends, which lost 1 base and 7 bases, there was a span of 11 bases. CDR3 sequence reads: CASSQVALGEQYF. The CDR3 DNA follows: TGTGCCAGCAGCCAAGTGGCTCTCGGGGAGCAGTACTTC. The whole variable domain, remainder taken from reference TRBV14 and TRBJ2-7, is EAGVTQFPSHSVIEKGQTVTLRCDPISGHDNLYWYRRVMGKEIKFLLHFVKESKQDESGMPNNRFLAERTGGTYSTLKVQPAELEDSGVYFCASSQVALGEQYFGPGTRLTVT.

CDR3 nucleotide sequence: TGTGCCAGCAGCTACCGGGAGACCAAAAACATTCAGTACTTC. Translation gives CASSYRETKNIQYF. This chain links TRBV11-1 with TRBJ2-4; TRBD2 is a possible D gene (6 bases). The CDR3 is 14 residues long. The germline V and J ends were trimmed by 4 bases and 2 bases, with 9 bases remaining between them. CDR1 and CDR2 (germline): SGHAT, FQDESV (reference sequence). Together with reference TRBV11-1 and TRBJ2-4, the CDR3 gives the full variable domain: EAEVAQSPRYKITEKSQAVAFWCDPISGHATLYWYRQILGQGPELLVQFQDESVVDDSQLPKDRFSAERLKGVDSTLKIQPAELGDSAMYLCASSYRETKNIQYFGAGTRLSVL.

This sequence joins TRBV27 and TRBJ2-7; 10 bases map to TRBD2. Germline assignment: CDR1 MNHEY and CDR2 SMNVEV (reference sequence). The J segment lost 5 bases and the V segment lost 4 bases, leaving 11 bases of the junction unmatched. This CDR3 spans 16 amino acids. CDR3: CASSSRASGRANEQYF. The CDR3 DNA reads as TGTGCCAGCAGTTCCCGGGCTAGCGGGAGAGCCAACGAGCAGTACTTC.

In this sample, this clone turned up a few times. The rearrangement links TRBV19 to TRBJ2-7, with 13 bases fitting TRBD2. From germline, CDR1 is LNHDA and CDR2 SQIVND (reference sequence). The CDR3 runs to 13 residues. V trimming: 10 bases; J trimming: 3 bases; junction bases outside the gene matches: 3. The CDR3: CATRTSGSYEQYF. The CDR3 nucleotides read TGTGCCACTCGGACTAGCGGGAGCTACGAGCAGTACTTC.

The V call is TRBV6-5, the J call TRBJ2-5, with D perhaps matching TRBD1 (6 bases). Trimming pared 5 bases from V and 4 bases from J, leaving 14 bases between. CDR3 length: 14 residues. Per the germline V gene, CDR1 is MNHEY and CDR2 is SVGAGI. The CDR3 sequence is CASSASGVGETQYF. The CDR3 region has the DNA TGTGCCAGCAGTGCCTCAGGGGTCGGAGAGACCCAGTACTTC.

The CDR3 spells CASSILVQGAEEQFF. CDR3 DNA: TGTGCCAGTAGTATTTTGGTGCAGGGGGCCGAGGAGCAGTTCTTC. V and J are TRBV19 and TRBJ2-1; 8 bases fit TRBD1. The CDR3 totals 15 residues. Looked up from germline, CDR1 is LNHDA and CDR2 is SQIVND (reference sequence). Losses at the gene ends were 3 bases for V and 10 bases for J; bases not matched to a gene: 11.

This chain joins TRBV27 and TRBJ1-1, with D possibly matching TRBD1 (6 bases). V was cut by 2 bases and J by 10 bases, with 11 bases left in between. In germline, CDR1 is MNHEY, CDR2 SMNVEV (reference sequence). The CDR3 spans 12 residues. The CDR3 bases are TGTGCCAGCAGTTTACCGGGACAACGAGCTTTCTTT. It yields the protein CASSLPGQRAFF.

J is TRBJ2-7 and V is TRBV5-1, with D unclear. Germline CDR1 SGHRS, CDR2 YFSETQ. This CDR3 region has 13 residues. Trimming pared 2 bases from V and 3 bases from J, leaving 9 bases between. CDR3 residues: CASSFHNGYEQYF. The CDR3 DNA reads as TGCGCCAGCAGCTTCCATAACGGCTACGAGCAGTACTTC. Full variable domain (missing parts from reference TRBV5-1 and TRBJ2-7): KAGVTQTPRYLIKTRGQQVTLSCSPISGHRSVSWYQQTPGQGLQFLFEYFSETQRNKGNFPGRFSGRQFSNSRSEMNVSTLELGDSALYLCASSFHNGYEQYFGPGTRLTVT.

V is TRBV27 and J is TRBJ1-3; unclear D gene. V lost 4 bases and J 0 bases, leaving 4 bases between the germline ends. Germline CDR1 MNHEY, CDR2 SMNVEV (reference sequence). CDR3 length: 13 residues. The CDR3 region has the DNA TGTGCCAGCAGTTCCTACTCTGGAAACACCATATATTTT. It encodes CASSSYSGNTIYF.

V is TRBV18 and J is TRBJ2-5, with 7 nucleotides matching TRBD1. The CDR3 totals 14 residues. The germline V gene has CDR1 KGHSH and CDR2 LQKENI. V dropped 5 bases and J dropped 2; count of bases not matched to a gene: 5. The CDR3 region has the DNA TGTGCCAGCTCAATTGACAGGGATCAAGAGACCCAGTACTTC. This sequence encodes CASSIDRDQETQYF.

The chain couples TRBV7-8 to TRBJ1-2; possibly TRBD1 for D (6 bases). This CDR3 spans 16 amino acids. The V gene's germline CDR1 is SGHVS and CDR2 FQNEAQ. The V end lost 4 bases, the J end lost 0 bases, and 15 bases lay between the germline ends. CDR3 protein: CASSSTRDTSNYGYTF. Written as DNA, the CDR3 is TGTGCCAGCAGCTCGACCCGGGACACTTCTAACTATGGCTACACCTTC.

This clone was observed a handful of times. The V gene is TRBV2, the J gene TRBJ2-1; D is possibly TRBD1 (6 bases). The V gene's germline CDR1 is SNHLY and CDR2 FYNNEI. This CDR3 contains 14 residues. V dropped 6 bases and J dropped 5 bases, with 14 bases sitting between them. The CDR3 loop reads CASSREGGNNEQFF. As DNA, the CDR3 is TGTGCCAGCAGCCGTGAAGGGGGAAACAATGAGCAGTTCTTC.

In its sample, this clone was seen once. This chain links TRBV13 with TRBJ1-4; a weak D match, TRBD1 (5 bases). Trimming removed 0 bases at V and 5 bases at J, with 13 bases between. Germline V gives CDR1 PRHDT, CDR2 FYEKMQ (reference sequence). The CDR3 loop spans 16 amino acids. The CDR3 DNA sequence: TGTGCCAGCAGCTTAGGCCTGGCAGGGTCGAATGAAAAACTGTTTTTT. Translation gives CASSLGLAGSNEKLFF.

CDR3 in amino acids: CASSERQGVGTQYF. In nucleotides, the CDR3 is TGTGCCAGTAGCGAACGACAGGGGGTTGGGACCCAGTACTTC. The chain links TRBV19 to TRBJ2-5, with 9 bases fitting TRBD1. The CDR3 loop spans 14 amino acids. Germline V gives CDR1 LNHDA, CDR2 SQIVND (reference sequence). With V trimmed by 6 bases and J by 7 bases, 9 bases remained unmatched.

The V gene is TRBV28, the J gene TRBJ2-6; 7 bases are a match to TRBD1. Germline loops: CDR1 MDHEN, CDR2 SYDVKM. The CDR3 has 16 amino acids. V lost 1 base and J lost 2; bases outside the gene matches: 2. CDR3 protein: CASSLYQGAGANVLTF. The CDR3 DNA is TGTGCCAGCAGTTTATACCAGGGGGCTGGGGCCAACGTCCTGACTTTC.

The table lists this clone with a few counts. The chain is built from TRBV5-5 and TRBJ2-7, with D maybe TRBD2 (5 bases). The V gene lost 1 base and the J gene lost 4 bases, with 12 bases spanning the gap. CDR1 and CDR2 from the germline V gene are SGHKS and YYEKEE (reference sequence). The CDR3 is made up of 14 amino acids. The CDR3 region is CASSLFGVQYEQYF. The DNA of the CDR3 is TGTGCCAGCAGCTTGTTCGGGGTTCAGTACGAGCAGTACTTC.

The CDR3 sequence is CASSFNLGVPSGNTIYF. The DNA for the CDR3 is TGTGCCAGCAGCTTTAATCTAGGGGTCCCCTCTGGAAACACCATATATTTT. The rearrangement joins TRBV5-6 to TRBJ1-3; D may be TRBD1 (5 bases). The CDR3 is made up of 17 amino acids. The ends were cut back, 2 bases at V and 0 bases at J, with 15 bases in the middle. Germline-derived CDR1 and CDR2 are SGHDT and YYEEEE.

The chain couples TRBV6-5 to TRBJ1-1, with D unclear. V was cut by 6 bases and J by 2 bases, with 13 bases left in between. This CDR3 region has 14 residues. Germline lookup yields CDR1 MNHEY and CDR2 SVGAGI. This CDR3 reads CASSSGLLNTEAFF. The DNA of the CDR3 is TGTGCCAGCAGCTCAGGACTCCTCAACACTGAAGCTTTCTTT.

The V and J genes are TRBV4-1 and TRBJ2-5, with TRBD2 matching over 13 bases. The end of the DNA aligns better with TRBJ2-7, so the J call may be wrong. The CDR3 is 16 residues long. Looked up from germline, CDR1 is MGHRA and CDR2 is YSYEKL. For the CDR3, the DNA is TGCGCCAGCAGCCCTGGGACTAGCGGGGCCGCCTACGAGCAGTACTTC. Translation: CASSPGTSGAAYEQYF.